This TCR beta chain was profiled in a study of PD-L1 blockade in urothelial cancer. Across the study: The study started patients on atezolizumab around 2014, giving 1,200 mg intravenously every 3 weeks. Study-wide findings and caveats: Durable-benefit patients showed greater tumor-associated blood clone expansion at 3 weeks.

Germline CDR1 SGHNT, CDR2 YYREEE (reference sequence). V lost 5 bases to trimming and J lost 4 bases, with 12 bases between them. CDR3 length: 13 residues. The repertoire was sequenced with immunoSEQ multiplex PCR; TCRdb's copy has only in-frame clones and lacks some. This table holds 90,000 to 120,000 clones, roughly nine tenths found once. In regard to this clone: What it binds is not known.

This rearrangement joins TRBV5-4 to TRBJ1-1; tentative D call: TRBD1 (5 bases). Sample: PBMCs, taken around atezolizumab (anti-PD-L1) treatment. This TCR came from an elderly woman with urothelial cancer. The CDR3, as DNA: TGTGCCAGCAGGGGCAGGGAGGCCACTGAAGCTTTCTTT. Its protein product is CASRGREATEAFF. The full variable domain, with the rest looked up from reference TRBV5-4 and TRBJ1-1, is ETGVTQSPTHLIKTRGQQVTLRCSSQSGHNTVSWYQQALGQGPQFIFQYYREEENGRGNFPPRFSGLQFPNYSSELNVNALELDDSALYLCASRGREATEAFFGQGTRLTVV.